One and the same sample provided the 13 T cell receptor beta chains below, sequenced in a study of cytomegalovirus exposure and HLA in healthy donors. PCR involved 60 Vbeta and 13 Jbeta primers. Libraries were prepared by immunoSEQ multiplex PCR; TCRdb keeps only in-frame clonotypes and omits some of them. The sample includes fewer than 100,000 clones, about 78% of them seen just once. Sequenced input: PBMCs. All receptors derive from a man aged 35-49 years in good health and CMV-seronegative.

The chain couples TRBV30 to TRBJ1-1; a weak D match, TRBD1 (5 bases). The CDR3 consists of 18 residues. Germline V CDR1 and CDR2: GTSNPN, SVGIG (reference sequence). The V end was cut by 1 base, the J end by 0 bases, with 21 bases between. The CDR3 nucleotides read TGTGCCTGGAGTGGAGGAACAGGCACAATTTTCATGAACACTGAAGCTTTCTTT. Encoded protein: CAWSGGTGTIFMNTEAFF.

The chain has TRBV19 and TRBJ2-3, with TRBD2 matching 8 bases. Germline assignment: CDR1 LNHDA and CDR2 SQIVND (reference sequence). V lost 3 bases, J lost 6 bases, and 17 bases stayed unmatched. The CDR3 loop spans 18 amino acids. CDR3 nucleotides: TGTGCCAGTAGTATGAACGGGGGGGACCTCATTGGTTTGGATACGCAGTATTTT. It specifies CASSMNGGDLIGLDTQYF.

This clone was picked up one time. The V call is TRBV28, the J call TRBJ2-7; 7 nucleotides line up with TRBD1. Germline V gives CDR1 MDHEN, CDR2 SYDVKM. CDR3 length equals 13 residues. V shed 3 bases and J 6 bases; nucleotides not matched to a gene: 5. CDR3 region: CASSLERGREQYF. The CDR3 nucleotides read TGTGCCAGCAGTTTGGAAAGGGGGCGCGAGCAGTACTTC.

The CDR3 nucleotides are TGTGCCAGCAGCTTAGCGGTAACAGCAGGCGAGACCCAGTACTTC. Translated, it gives CASSLAVTAGETQYF. This chain joins TRBV7-2 and TRBJ2-5; the D is unclear. The V end was cut by 0 bases, the J end by 5 bases, with 13 bases between. The CDR3 is 15 amino acids. The V gene's germline CDR1 is SGHTA and CDR2 FQGNSA.

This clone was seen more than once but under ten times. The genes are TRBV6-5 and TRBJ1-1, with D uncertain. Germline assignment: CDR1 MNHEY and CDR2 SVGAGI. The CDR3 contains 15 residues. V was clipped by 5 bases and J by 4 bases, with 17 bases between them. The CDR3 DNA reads TGTGCCAGCAGTACCTATAGGGAGCTGGGCACTGAAGCTTTCTTT. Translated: CASSTYRELGTEAFF.

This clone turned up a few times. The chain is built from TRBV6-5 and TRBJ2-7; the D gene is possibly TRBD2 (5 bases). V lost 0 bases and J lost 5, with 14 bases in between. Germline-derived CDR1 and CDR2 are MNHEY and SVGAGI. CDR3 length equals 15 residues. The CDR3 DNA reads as TGTGCCAGCAGTTACTCGAGGGTCCGCCCCCACGAGCAGTACTTC. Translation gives CASSYSRVRPHEQYF.

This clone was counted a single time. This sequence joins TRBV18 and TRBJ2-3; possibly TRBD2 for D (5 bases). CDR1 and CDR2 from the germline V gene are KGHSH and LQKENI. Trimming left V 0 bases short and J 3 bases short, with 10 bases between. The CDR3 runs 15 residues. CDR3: CASSPPGRTTDTQYF. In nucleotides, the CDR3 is TGTGCCAGCTCACCACCGGGCAGGACTACAGATACGCAGTATTTT.

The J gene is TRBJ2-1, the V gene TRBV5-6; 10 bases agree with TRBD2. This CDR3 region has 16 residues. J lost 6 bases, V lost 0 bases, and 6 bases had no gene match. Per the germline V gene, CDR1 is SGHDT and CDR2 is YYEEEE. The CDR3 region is CASSLVSGGFGNEQFF. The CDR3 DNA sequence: TGTGCCAGCAGCTTGGTTAGCGGGGGGTTTGGCAATGAGCAGTTCTTC. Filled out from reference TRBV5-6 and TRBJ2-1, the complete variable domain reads DAGVTQSPTHLIKTRGQQVTLRCSPKSGHDTVSWYQQALGQGPQFIFQYYEEEERQRGNFPDRFSGHQFPNYSSELNVNALLLGDSALYLCASSLVSGGFGNEQFFGPGTRLTVL.

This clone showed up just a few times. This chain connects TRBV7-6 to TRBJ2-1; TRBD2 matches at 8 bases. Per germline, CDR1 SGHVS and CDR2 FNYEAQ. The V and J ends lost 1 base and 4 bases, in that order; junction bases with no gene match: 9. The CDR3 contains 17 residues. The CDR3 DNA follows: TGTGCCAGCAGCTTAGAACGGCTAGCGGGTGAATACAATGAGCAGTTCTTC. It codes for CASSLERLAGEYNEQFF.

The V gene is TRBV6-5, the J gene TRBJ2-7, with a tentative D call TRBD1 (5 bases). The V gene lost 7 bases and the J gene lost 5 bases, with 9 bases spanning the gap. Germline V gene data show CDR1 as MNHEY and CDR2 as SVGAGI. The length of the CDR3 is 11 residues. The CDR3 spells CASTGMDEQYF. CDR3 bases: TGTGCCAGCACAGGGATGGACGAGCAGTACTTC.

CDR3 sequence reads: CASSSWDRGRVEKAFF. The CDR3 bases are TGCGCCAGCAGCTCTTGGGACAGGGGGCGAGTAGAGAAAGCTTTCTTT. The chain employs TRBV5-1 and TRBJ1-1; TRBD1 matches at 12 bases. With V trimmed by 3 bases and J by 9 bases, 12 bases remained unmatched. CDR1 is SGHRS and CDR2 is YFSETQ in the germline V gene. The CDR3 contains 16 residues.

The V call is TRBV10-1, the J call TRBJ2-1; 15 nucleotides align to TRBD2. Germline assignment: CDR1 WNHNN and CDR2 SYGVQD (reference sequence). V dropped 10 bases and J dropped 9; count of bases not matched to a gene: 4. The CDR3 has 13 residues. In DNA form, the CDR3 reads TGCGCCACCGGGACTAGCGGGGGGTTTGAGCAGTTCTTC. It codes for CATGTSGGFEQFF.

CDR3 nucleotide sequence: TGTGCCAGCAGCTCCGCGACAGTCTATAATTCACCCCTCCACTTT. Translated: CASSSATVYNSPLHF. The chain recombines TRBV5-4 with TRBJ1-6; D may be TRBD1 (5 bases). The CDR3 totals 15 residues. V was trimmed by 3 bases and J by 3 bases, leaving 10 bases between them. Germline V gives CDR1 SGHNT, CDR2 YYREEE (reference sequence).